The 8 T cell receptor beta chains presented below share a single source sample, sequenced in a study of blood T cell repertoires in COVID-19. Assay: immunoSEQ multiplex PCR; the TCRdb copy retains only in-frame clones and omits some. Of 85,000 to 130,000 clones in the sample, 70% to 90% were seen once. Sample: peripheral blood. The receptors derive from a human donor in a cohort sampled during active COVID-19.

The chain is built from TRBV27 and TRBJ2-6; no clear D gene. Trimming removed 5 bases at V and 2 bases at J, with 10 bases between. This CDR3 is 15 amino acids long. Germline V gives CDR1 MNHEY, CDR2 SMNVEV (reference sequence). Written as DNA, the CDR3 is TGTGCCAGCAGTCCCGCAGGCGCTGGGGCCAACGTCCTGACTTTC. It yields the protein CASSPAGAGANVLTF. The full variable domain, in which reference TRBV27 and TRBJ2-6 provide the parts outside the CDR3, is EAQVTQNPRYLITVTGKKLTVTCSQNMNHEYMSWYRQDPGLGLRQIYYSMNVEVTDKGDVPEGYKVSRKEKRNFPLILESPSPNQTSLYFCASSPAGAGANVLTFGAGSRLTVL.

The chain uses TRBV2 and TRBJ2-7, with TRBD2 matching over 13 bases. CDR1 is SNHLY and CDR2 is FYNNEI in the germline V gene. J gave up 2 bases and V 7 bases, and 5 bases lay outside the gene matches. The CDR3 length is 15 residues. The CDR3 coding sequence is TGTGCCAGCACTCCCGGGACTAGCGGGACCTACGAGCAGTACTTC. Its protein is CASTPGTSGTYEQYF.

J is TRBJ2-7 and V is TRBV10-2; tentatively, D is TRBD1 (5 bases). From germline, CDR1 is WSHSY and CDR2 SAAADI. This CDR3 comprises 15 residues. The V end was cut by 0 bases, the J end by 2 bases, with 11 bases between. The CDR3 bases are TGCGCCAGCAGTGAGTCGCGCAGGGCGGCCTACGAGCAGTACTTC. It is translated as CASSESRRAAYEQYF.

The chain couples TRBV5-4 to TRBJ1-1, with D possibly TRBD1 on 6 matching bases. Per the germline V gene, CDR1 is SGHNT and CDR2 is YYREEE (reference sequence). The CDR3 is 14 amino acids. Trimming took off 0 bases at V and 6 bases at J, with 12 bases between the two ends. The CDR3 loop reads CASSLANGGAEAFF. The CDR3 nucleotides are TGTGCCAGCAGCTTGGCCAATGGGGGCGCTGAAGCTTTCTTT.

The genes are TRBV7-9 and TRBJ2-1; TRBD2 agrees at 11 bases. This CDR3 is 14 amino acids long. V shed 8 bases, J shed 4 bases, and the junction held 4 bases outside the gene matches. Germline V gene sequence: CDR1 SEHNR, CDR2 FQNEAQ (reference sequence). The chain's CDR3 is CASALAGGYNEQFF. DNA for the CDR3: TGTGCCAGCGCCCTAGCGGGGGGTTACAATGAGCAGTTCTTC. Looking up the rest from reference TRBV7-9 and TRBJ2-1 gives the full variable domain: DTGVSQNPRHKITKRGQNVTFRCDPISEHNRLYWYRQTLGQGPEFLTYFQNEAQLEKSRLLSDRFSAERPKGSFSTLEIQRTEQGDSAMYLCASALAGGYNEQFFGPGTRLTVL.

The V call is TRBV7-9, the J call TRBJ2-7; 15 bases align to TRBD2. CDR1 and CDR2 from the germline V gene are SEHNR and FQNEAQ (reference sequence). The CDR3 contains 17 residues. Unmatched junction bases numbered 6, after V lost 5 bases and J lost 1 base. The chain's CDR3 is CASSDGTSGGRSYEQYF. Written as DNA, the CDR3 is TGTGCCAGCAGCGACGGGACTAGCGGGGGGAGATCCTACGAGCAGTACTTC.

The chain links TRBV11-3 to TRBJ2-1, with TRBD2 matching over 7 bases. Trimming at V came to 2 bases and at J to 4 bases, leaving 5 bases not matched to a gene. Germline values: CDR1 SGHNT, CDR2 YENEEA. The CDR3 is made up of 15 amino acids. The CDR3, as DNA: TGTGCCAGCAGCTTAATCGGCGGGGGATACAATGAGCAGTTCTTC. Translated: CASSLIGGGYNEQFF.

The chain employs TRBV7-3 and TRBJ2-3; 7 nucleotides line up with TRBD2. Germline V lookup: CDR1 SGHTA, CDR2 FQGTGA. J was trimmed by 6 bases and V by 5 bases; bases with no gene match: 11. This CDR3 has 15 residues. This CDR3 is CASSPIGGTADTQYF. CDR3 DNA: TGTGCCAGCAGCCCAATCGGGGGGACGGCGGATACGCAGTATTTT.